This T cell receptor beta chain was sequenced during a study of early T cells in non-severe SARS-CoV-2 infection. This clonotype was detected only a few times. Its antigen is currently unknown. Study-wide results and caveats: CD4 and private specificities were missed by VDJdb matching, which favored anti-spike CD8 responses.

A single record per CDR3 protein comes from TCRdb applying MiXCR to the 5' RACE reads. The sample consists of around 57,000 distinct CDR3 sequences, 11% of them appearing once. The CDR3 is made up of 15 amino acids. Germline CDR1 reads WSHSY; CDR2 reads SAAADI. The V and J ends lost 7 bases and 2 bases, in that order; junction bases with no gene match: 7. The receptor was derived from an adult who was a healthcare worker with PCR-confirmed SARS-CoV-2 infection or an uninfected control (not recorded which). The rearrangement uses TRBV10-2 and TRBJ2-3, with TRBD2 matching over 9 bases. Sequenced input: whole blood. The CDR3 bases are TGCGCCAGCACGCTTCTAGCGGGGACCACAGATACGCAGTATTTT. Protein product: CASTLLAGTTDTQYF.